This T cell receptor beta chain was identified during a study of CD8 T cell repertoires and HIV-1 epitope variants. As for the study in general: Separate wells received one of Twenty-five Gag or Nef variant peptides. Controls were a CMV, EBV and flu pool, Ebola AY9, and no peptide. Study-wide results and limits: Roughly nine antigen-specific TCR beta clonotypes were found; five or six seemed cross-reactive to variants.

Regarding this clone: Its antigen is not identified.

Only in-frame clones appear in the TCRdb table, and some are missing; sequencing was by immunoSEQ multiplex PCR. There are 2,500 or so clones in the sample; roughly 60% occur only once, and more than 40% lies in the top ten. CDR1 is LNHDA and CDR2 is SQIVND in the germline V gene (reference sequence). The CDR3 consists of 14 residues. V lost 5 bases to trimming and J lost 4 bases; unmatched junction nucleotides: 7. V gene TRBV19 combines with J gene TRBJ2-7, with TRBD2 identical over 8 bases. The receptor was isolated from a male donor with HIV. Sequencing was done on a sample of cultured CD8+ T cells derived from PBMCs. This CDR3 reads CASSFASGSYEQYF. CDR3 in DNA: TGTGCCAGTAGTTTTGCGAGCGGGAGTTACGAGCAGTACTTC.